The 4 T cell receptor beta chains presented below share a single source sample, sequenced in a study of T cell responses to AZD1222 COVID-19 vaccine. Sequenced by immunoSEQ multiplex PCR; TCRdb stores in-frame clones only, minus some. The sample includes approximately 140,000 clones, about 81% of them seen just once. The sequencing used peripheral blood, collected on day 0 of MenACWY control vaccination. Receptor source: an adult in good health.

The rearrangement links TRBV15 to TRBJ1-4; D remains unclear. Trimming removed 1 base at V and 4 bases at J, with 7 bases between. The CDR3 spans 14 residues. Germline values: CDR1 LNHNV, CDR2 YYDKDF (reference sequence). The CDR3 DNA is TGTGCCACCAGCAGAGGGCAATTTAATGAAAAACTGTTTTTT. Translating it yields CATSRGQFNEKLFF.

This sequence joins TRBV11-2 and TRBJ1-4; perhaps TRBD1 as D (6 bases). Germline-derived CDR1 and CDR2 are SGHAT and FQNNGV. V was shortened by 5 bases and J by 7 bases, with 17 bases between the two germline ends. The CDR3 is made up of 15 amino acids. The CDR3 here is CASSPGGGRVEKLFF. Written as DNA, the CDR3 is TGTGCCAGCAGCCCGGGTGGGGGGCGTGTTGAAAAACTGTTTTTT.

The chain links TRBV15 to TRBJ2-5; D perhaps matches TRBD2 (7 bases). Germline lookup yields CDR1 LNHNV and CDR2 YYDKDF (reference sequence). The CDR3 consists of 13 residues. V gave up 8 bases and J gave up 5 bases, with 15 bases separating them. CDR3 in amino acids: CATGPGGPETQYF. The DNA for the CDR3 is TGTGCCACCGGCCCCGGGGGGCCTGAGACCCAGTACTTC.

The rearrangement links TRBV7-6 to TRBJ2-3; perhaps TRBD2 as D (5 bases). Trimming took off 3 bases at V and 5 bases at J, with 6 bases between the two ends. The CDR3 runs to 12 residues. Germline CDR1 SGHVS, CDR2 FNYEAQ. The CDR3 here is CASSFSGDTQYF. CDR3 coding DNA: TGTGCCAGCAGCTTCAGCGGAGATACGCAGTATTTT.